One sample yielded the 11 T cell receptor beta chains listed below, sequenced in a study of technical replicates of blood from several donors (dated by TCRdb to about 2017). The receptor library was made with the immunoSEQ multiplex PCR assay. Drawn from immuneACCESS, this table holds only the in-frame rearrangements with V and J called that TCRdb kept. Clones are partly lost; checked studies trace under half to an unresolved V gene and leave the rest unexplained. The sample data list over 70,000 clones, and approximately 94% of these were observed just once. The ten top clones hold around 0.37% of the sample. Sequenced sample: T cells isolated from PBMCs. These receptors were taken from a human donor in good health.

In nucleotides, the CDR3 is TGTGCCAGCTCACCGAATGCCGGGGAGAACACTGAAGCTTTCTTT. This translates into CASSPNAGENTEAFF. This chain connects TRBV18 to TRBJ1-1, with D unresolved. CDR1 and CDR2 from the germline V gene are KGHSH and LQKENI. The CDR3 runs 15 residues. V gave up 3 bases and J gave up 1 base, with 12 bases separating them.

The chain uses TRBV28 and TRBJ2-2; possible D gene TRBD1, 6 bases. Germline V gene data show CDR1 as MDHEN and CDR2 as SYDVKM. The CDR3 covers 15 residues. V was shortened by 6 bases and J by 4 bases, with 15 bases between the two germline ends. The CDR3 region has the DNA TGTGCCAGCAGGGAGGACAGTCTGCGCACCGGGGAGCTGTTTTTT. This gives the protein CASREDSLRTGELFF. The variable domain in full, with the rest retrieved from reference TRBV28 and TRBJ2-2, is DVKVTQSSRYLVKRTGEKVFLECVQDMDHENMFWYRQDPGLGLRLIYFSYDVKMKEKGDIPEGYSVSREKKERFSLILESASTNQTSMYLCASREDSLRTGELFFGEGSRLTVL.

The chain is built from TRBV18 and TRBJ2-5; 7 nucleotides line up with TRBD1. The J segment lost 3 bases and the V segment lost 5 bases, leaving 3 bases of the junction unmatched. Germline CDR1 KGHSH, CDR2 LQKENI. This CDR3 has 13 amino acids. CDR3 bases: TGTGCCAGCTCAAGGGACAGCAAAGAGACCCAGTACTTC. This translates into CASSRDSKETQYF.

The rearrangement uses TRBV5-1 and TRBJ2-1, with D maybe TRBD1 (6 bases). In germline, CDR1 is SGHRS, CDR2 YFSETQ. Trimming stripped 8 bases from V and 5 bases from J, with 17 bases between. The CDR3 covers 14 residues. DNA of the CDR3: TGCGCCAGTTTCCCAGGGGTTCCTCACAATGAGCAGTTCTTC. Translation gives CASFPGVPHNEQFF.

Only one count was recorded for this clone. This chain connects TRBV10-3 to TRBJ2-3; 9 bases agree with TRBD2. The CDR3 spans 14 residues. V was pared by 4 bases and J by 3 bases, with 2 bases of the junction left unmatched. The germline CDR1 and CDR2 sequences are ENHRY and SYGVKD. The CDR3 is CAISGSGRTDTQYF. CDR3 bases: TGTGCCATCAGTGGAAGCGGGAGGACAGATACGCAGTATTTT.

The CDR3 DNA reads TGTGCCAGCAGTTTTGGGACAGGGATCTACGAGCAGTACTTC. This encodes CASSFGTGIYEQYF. This chain connects TRBV27 to TRBJ2-7, with 9 bases lining up with TRBD1. The CDR3 totals 14 residues. J gave up 3 bases and V 3 bases, and 3 bases lay outside the gene matches. In germline, CDR1 is MNHEY, CDR2 SMNVEV (reference sequence).

The chain carries TRBV6-1 and TRBJ1-4, with 7 positions matching TRBD1. The CDR3 totals 15 residues. Germline V lookup: CDR1 MNHNS, CDR2 SASEGT. Germline trimming cut 5 bases from V and 5 bases from J; bases unmatched to any gene: 8. DNA of the CDR3: TGTGCCAGCAGTCTACCGGGACAGAGGAATGAAAAACTGTTTTTT. Amino acid sequence: CASSLPGQRNEKLFF.

The chain is built from TRBV29-1 and TRBJ2-2; D ambiguous. This CDR3 is built from 13 residues. Germline V gene lookup returns CDR1 SQVTM and CDR2 ANQGSEA. V lost 2 bases to trimming and J lost 1 base, with 5 bases between them. CDR3 sequence: CSVEYRNTGELFF. CDR3 in DNA: TGCAGCGTTGAATACAGGAACACCGGGGAGCTGTTTTTT.

The CDR3 here is CASSPSTRDTQYF. Here the CDR3 DNA reads TGTGCCAGCAGCCCCTCAACTAGGGATACGCAGTATTTT. The gene calls are TRBV7-6 and TRBJ2-3, with D maybe TRBD2 (5 bases). This CDR3 is built from 13 residues. CDR1 and CDR2 from the germline V gene are SGHVS and FNYEAQ. The ends were cut back, 5 bases at V and 6 bases at J, with 12 bases in the middle.

The rearrangement links TRBV7-3 to TRBJ2-2; 9 nucleotides align to TRBD1. CDR1 is SGHTA, CDR2 FQGTGA, per germline. The V segment lost 5 bases and the J segment 7 bases; nucleotides outside the gene matches: 8. The CDR3 has 15 residues. In DNA, the CDR3 is TGTGCCAGCAGCCCGCGACAGGGGGGGTTCGGGGAGCTGTTTTTT. The encoded protein is CASSPRQGGFGELFF.

The V call is TRBV27, the J call TRBJ2-5; D is undetermined. The germline V gene has CDR1 MNHEY and CDR2 SMNVEV (reference sequence). CDR3 length equals 12 residues. The V end was cut by 6 bases, the J end by 5 bases, with 10 bases between. CDR3 nucleotide sequence: TGTGCCAGCAGACATATCGGGGAGACCCAGTACTTC. Amino acid sequence: CASRHIGETQYF.